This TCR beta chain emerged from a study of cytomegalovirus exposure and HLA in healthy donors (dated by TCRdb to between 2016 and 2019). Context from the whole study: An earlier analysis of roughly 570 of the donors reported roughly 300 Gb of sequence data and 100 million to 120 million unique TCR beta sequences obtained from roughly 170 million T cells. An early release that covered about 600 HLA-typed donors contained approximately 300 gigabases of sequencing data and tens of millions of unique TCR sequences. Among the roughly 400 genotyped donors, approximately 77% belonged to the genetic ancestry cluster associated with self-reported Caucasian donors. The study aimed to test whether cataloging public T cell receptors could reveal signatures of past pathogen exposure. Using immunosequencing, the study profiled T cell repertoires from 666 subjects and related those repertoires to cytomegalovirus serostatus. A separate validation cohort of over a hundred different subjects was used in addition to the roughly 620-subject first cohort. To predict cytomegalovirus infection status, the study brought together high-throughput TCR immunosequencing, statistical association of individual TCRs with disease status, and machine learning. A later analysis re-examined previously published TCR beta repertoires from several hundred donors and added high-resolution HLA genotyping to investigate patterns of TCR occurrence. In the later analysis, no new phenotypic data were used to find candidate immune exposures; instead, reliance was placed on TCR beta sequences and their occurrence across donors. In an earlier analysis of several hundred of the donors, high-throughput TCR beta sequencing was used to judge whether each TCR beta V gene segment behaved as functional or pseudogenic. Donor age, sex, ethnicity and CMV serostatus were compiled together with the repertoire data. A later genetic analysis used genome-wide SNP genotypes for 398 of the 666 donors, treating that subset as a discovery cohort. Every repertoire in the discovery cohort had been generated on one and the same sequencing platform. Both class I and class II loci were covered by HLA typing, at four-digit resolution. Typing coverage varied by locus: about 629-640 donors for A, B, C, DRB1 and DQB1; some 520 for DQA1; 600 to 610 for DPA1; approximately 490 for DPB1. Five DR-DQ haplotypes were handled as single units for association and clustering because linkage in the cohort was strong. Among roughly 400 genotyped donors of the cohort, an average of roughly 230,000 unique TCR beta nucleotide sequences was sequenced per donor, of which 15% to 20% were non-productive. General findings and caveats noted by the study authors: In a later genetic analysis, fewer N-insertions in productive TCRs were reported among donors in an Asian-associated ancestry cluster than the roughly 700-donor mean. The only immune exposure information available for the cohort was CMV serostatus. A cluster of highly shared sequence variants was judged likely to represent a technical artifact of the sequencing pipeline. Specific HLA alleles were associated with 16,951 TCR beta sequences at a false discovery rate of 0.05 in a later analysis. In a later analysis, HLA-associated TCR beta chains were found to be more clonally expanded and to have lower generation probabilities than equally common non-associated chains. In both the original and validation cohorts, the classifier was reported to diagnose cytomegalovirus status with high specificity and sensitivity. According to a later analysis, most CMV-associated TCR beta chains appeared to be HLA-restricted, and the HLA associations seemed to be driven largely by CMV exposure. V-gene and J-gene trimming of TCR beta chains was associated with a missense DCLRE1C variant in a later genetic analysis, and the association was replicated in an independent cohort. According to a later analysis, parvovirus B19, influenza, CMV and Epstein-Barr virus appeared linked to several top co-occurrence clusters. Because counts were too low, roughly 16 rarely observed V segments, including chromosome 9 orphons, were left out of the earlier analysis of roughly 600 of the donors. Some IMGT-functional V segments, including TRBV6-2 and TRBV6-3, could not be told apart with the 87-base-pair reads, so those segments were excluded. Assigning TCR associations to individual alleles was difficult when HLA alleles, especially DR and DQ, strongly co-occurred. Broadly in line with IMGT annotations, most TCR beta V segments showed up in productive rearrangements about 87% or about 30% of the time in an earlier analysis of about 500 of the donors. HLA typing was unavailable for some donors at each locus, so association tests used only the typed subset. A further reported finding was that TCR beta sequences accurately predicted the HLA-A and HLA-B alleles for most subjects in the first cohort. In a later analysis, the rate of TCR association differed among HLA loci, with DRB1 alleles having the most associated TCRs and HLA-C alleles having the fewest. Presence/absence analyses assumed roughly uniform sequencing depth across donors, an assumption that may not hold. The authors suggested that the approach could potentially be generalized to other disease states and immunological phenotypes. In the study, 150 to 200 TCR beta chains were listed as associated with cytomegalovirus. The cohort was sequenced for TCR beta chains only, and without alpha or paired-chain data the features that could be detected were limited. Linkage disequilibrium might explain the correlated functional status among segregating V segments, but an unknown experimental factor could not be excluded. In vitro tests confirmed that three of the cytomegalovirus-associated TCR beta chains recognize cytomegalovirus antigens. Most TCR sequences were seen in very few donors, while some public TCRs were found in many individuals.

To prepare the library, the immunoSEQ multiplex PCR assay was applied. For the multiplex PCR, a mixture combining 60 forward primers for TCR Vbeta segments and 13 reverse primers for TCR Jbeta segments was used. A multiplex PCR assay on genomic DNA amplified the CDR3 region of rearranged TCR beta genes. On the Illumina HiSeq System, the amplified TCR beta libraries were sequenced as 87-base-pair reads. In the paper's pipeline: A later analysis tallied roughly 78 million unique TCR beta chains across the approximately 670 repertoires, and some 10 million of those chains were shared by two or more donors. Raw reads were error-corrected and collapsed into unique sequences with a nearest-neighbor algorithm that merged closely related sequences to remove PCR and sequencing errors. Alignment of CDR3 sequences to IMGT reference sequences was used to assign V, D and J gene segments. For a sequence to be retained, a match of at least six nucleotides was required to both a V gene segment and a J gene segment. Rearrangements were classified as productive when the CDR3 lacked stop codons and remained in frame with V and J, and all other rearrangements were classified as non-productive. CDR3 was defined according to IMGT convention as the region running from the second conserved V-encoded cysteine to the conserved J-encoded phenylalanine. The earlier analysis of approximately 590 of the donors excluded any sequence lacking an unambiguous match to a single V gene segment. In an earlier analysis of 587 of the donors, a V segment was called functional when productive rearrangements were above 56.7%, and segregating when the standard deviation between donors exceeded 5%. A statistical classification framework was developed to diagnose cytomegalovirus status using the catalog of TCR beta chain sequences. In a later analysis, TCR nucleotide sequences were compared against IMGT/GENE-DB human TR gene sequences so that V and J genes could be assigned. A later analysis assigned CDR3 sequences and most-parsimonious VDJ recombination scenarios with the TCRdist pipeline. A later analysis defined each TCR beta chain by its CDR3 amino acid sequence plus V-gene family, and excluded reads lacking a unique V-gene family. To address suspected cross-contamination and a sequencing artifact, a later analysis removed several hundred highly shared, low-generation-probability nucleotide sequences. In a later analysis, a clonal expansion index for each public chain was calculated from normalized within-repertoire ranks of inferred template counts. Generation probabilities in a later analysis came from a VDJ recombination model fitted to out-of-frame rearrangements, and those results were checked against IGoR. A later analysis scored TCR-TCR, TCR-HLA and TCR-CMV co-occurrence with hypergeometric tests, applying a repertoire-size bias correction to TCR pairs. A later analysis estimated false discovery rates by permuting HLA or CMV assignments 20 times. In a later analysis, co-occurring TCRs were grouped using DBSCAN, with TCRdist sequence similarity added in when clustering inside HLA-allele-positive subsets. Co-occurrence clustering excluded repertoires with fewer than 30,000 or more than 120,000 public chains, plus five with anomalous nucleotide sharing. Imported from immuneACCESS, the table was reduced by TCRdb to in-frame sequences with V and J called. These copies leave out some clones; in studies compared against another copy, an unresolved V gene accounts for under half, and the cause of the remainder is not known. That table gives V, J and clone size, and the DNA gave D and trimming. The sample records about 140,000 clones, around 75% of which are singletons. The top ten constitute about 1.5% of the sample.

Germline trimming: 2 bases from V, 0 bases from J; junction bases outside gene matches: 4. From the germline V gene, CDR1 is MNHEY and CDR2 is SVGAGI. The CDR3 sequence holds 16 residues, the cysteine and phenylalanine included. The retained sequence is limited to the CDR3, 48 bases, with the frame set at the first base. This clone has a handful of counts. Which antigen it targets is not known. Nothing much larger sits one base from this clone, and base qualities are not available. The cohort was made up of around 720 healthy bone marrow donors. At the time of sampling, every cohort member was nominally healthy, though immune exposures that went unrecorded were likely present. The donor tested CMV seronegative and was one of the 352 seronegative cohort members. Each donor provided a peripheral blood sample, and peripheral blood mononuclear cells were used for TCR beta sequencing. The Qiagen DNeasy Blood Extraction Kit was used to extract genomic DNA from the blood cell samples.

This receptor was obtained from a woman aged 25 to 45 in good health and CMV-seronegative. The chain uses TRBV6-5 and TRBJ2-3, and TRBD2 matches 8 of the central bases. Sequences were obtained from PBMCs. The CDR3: CASSYGASGSTDTQYF. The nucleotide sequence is TGTGCCAGCAGTTACGGGGCTAGCGGGAGCACAGATACGCAGTATTTT.